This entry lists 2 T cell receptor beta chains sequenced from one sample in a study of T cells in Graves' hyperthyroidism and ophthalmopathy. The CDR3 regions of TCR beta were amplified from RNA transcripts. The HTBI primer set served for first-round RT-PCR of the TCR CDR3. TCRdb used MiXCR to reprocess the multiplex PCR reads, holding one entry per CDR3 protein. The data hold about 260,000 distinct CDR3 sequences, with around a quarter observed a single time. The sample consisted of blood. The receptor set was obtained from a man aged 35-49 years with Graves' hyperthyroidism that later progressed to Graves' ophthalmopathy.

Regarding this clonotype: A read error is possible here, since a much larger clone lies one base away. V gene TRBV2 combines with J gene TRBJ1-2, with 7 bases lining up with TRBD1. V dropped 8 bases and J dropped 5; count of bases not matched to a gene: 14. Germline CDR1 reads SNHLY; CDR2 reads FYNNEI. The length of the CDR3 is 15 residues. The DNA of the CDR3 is TGTGCCAGCCGGATAGGGGGCGTTCTGGCATATGGCTACACCTTC. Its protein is CASRIGGVLAYGYTF.

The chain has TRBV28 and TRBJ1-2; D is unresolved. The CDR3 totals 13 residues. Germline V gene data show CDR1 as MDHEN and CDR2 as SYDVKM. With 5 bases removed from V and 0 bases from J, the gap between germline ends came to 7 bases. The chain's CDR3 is CASSPVPNYGYTF. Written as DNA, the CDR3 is TGTGCCAGCAGTCCCGTGCCTAACTATGGCTACACCTTC.